The 10 T cell receptor beta chains reported below all come from one sample, sequenced in a study of Graves' ophthalmopathy and Graves' hyperthyroidism. Amplified TCR beta CDR3 regions were obtained using RNA transcripts as template. In the first round, RT-PCR was carried out with HTBI primers, and a multiplex PCR formed the second round. TCRdb used MiXCR to reprocess the multiplex PCR reads, holding one entry per CDR3 protein. In the table there are approximately 700,000 distinct CDR3 sequences, roughly two fifths of which are singletons. The sequenced sample was peripheral blood. Receptors were obtained from an adult man with Graves' ophthalmopathy.

In this sample, this clonotype turned up many times. This chain uses TRBV11-2 with TRBJ1-4; D is unresolved. This CDR3 has 14 amino acids. Trimming pared 2 bases from V and 3 bases from J, leaving 7 bases between. Per germline, CDR1 SGHAT and CDR2 FQNNGV. The CDR3 loop is CASSLQASNEKLFF. The CDR3 coding sequence is TGTGCCAGCAGCTTACAGGCCTCTAATGAAAAACTGTTTTTT.

Note on this clonotype: The junction departs from the called germline gene at one end, perhaps through a read error. The chain links TRBV3-1 to TRBJ1-3; 11 nucleotides match TRBD1. CDR1 is LGHDT, CDR2 YNNKEL, per germline (reference sequence). CDR3 size: 15 residues. The chain's CDR3 is CASSPDRGRGSTIYF. CDR3 sequence (DNA): TGTGCCAGCAGCCCGGACAGGGGGCGAGGAAGCACCATATATTTT.

This clonotype occurred once. This may stem from a read error, because a much larger clone lies one nucleotide away. V is TRBV7-2 and J is TRBJ2-5, with TRBD2 identical over 8 bases. CDR3 length equals 15 residues. The V gene's germline CDR1 is SGHTA and CDR2 FQGNSA. V shed 3 bases, J shed 5 bases, and the junction held 8 bases outside the gene matches. In DNA form, the CDR3 reads TGTGCCAGCAGCTTCTTCTCGGGAGGGGAGGAGACCCAGTACTTC. This sequence encodes CASSFFSGGEETQYF.

J is TRBJ2-1 and V is TRBV24-1; 9 nucleotides agree with TRBD1. Germline trimming cut 7 bases from V and 10 bases from J; bases unmatched to any gene: 7. This CDR3 comprises 13 residues. Germline V gives CDR1 KGHDR, CDR2 SFDVKD. CDR3 DNA sequence: TGTGCCACCAGACTTAACAGGGGGCTAGAGCAGTTCTTC. Translation: CATRLNRGLEQFF.

J is TRBJ1-2 and V is TRBV2; D not certain. Germline V lookup: CDR1 SNHLY, CDR2 FYNNEI. Between the trimmed V and J ends, which lost 5 bases and 2 bases, there was a span of 9 bases. The CDR3 has 13 amino acids. The CDR3 is CASSPSKNYGYTF. The CDR3 nucleotides read TGTGCCAGCAGTCCATCAAAGAACTATGGCTACACCTTC.

With respect to this clonotype: Sequence at one end of the junction differs from germline and may be a read error. The chain recombines TRBV5-1 with TRBJ1-2; the D gene is possibly TRBD1 (5 bases). The CDR3 has 13 residues. The germline CDR1 and CDR2 sequences are SGHRS and YFSETQ. In nucleotides, the CDR3 is TGCGCCAGCAGCTTCGGAGGGGTTGGTGGCCACACCTTC. It translates to CASSFGGVGGHTF.

The table lists this clonotype with many counts. The chain links TRBV14 to TRBJ1-1; 7 bases line up with TRBD1. The J segment lost 5 bases and the V segment lost 5 bases, leaving 14 bases of the junction unmatched. Germline-derived CDR1 and CDR2 are SGHDN and FVKESK. The CDR3 covers 16 residues. For the CDR3, the DNA is TGTGCCAGCAGCTGGACTCTACTACGGGACAGTACTGAAGCTTTCTTT. Translated: CASSWTLLRDSTEAFF.

This clonotype was counted between two and nine times. The chain couples TRBV4-2 to TRBJ2-6; tentatively, D is TRBD1 (5 bases). The V gene's germline CDR1 is LGHNA and CDR2 YNFKEQ. With 3 bases removed from V and 2 bases from J, the gap between germline ends came to 11 bases. The CDR3 has 16 amino acids. DNA of the CDR3: TGTGCCAGCAGCCATGTCGCAGGGACTGGGGCCAACGTCCTGACTTTC. This encodes CASSHVAGTGANVLTF.

This clonotype was detected ten times or more. The chain recombines TRBV29-1 with TRBJ1-3, with a possible D match to TRBD1 (6 bases). Trimming removed 3 bases at V and 0 bases at J, with 12 bases between. CDR3 size: 15 residues. The germline CDR1 and CDR2 sequences are SQVTM and ANQGSEA. CDR3 DNA sequence: TGCAGCGTTGAGGAGGGACATCTCTCTGGAAACACCATATATTTT. The encoded protein is CSVEEGHLSGNTIYF.

This clonotype has at least ten counts. V and J are TRBV5-1 and TRBJ2-7; 7 nucleotides agree with TRBD2. The J segment lost 5 bases and the V segment lost 0 bases, leaving 2 bases of the junction unmatched. Germline values: CDR1 SGHRS, CDR2 YFSETQ. The CDR3 is made up of 13 amino acids. The CDR3 nucleotides are TGCGCCAGCAGCTTGGCCGGGACTAACGAGCAGTACTTC. The encoded protein is CASSLAGTNEQYF.